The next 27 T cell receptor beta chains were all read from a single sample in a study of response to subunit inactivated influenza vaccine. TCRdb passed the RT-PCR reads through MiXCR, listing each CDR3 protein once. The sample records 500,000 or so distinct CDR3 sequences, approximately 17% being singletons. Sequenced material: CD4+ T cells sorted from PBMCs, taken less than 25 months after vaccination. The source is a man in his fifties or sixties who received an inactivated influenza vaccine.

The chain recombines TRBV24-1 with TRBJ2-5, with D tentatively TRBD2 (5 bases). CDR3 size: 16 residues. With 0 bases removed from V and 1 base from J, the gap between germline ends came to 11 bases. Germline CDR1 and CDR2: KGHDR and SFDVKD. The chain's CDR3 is CATSDLGEGVQETQYF. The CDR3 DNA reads TGTGCCACCAGTGATTTGGGAGAGGGAGTCCAAGAGACCCAGTACTTC.

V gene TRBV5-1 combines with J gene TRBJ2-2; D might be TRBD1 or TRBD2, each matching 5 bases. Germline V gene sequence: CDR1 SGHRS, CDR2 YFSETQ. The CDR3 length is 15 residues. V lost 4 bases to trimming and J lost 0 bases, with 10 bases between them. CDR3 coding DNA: TGCGCCAGCAGCCCGGGACGGCCGAACACCGGGGAGCTGTTTTTT. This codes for CASSPGRPNTGELFF.

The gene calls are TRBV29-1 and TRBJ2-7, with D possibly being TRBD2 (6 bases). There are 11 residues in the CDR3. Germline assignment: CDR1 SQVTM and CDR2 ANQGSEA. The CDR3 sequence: CGGFGGYEQYF. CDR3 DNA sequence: TGCGGGGGGTTTGGGGGCTACGAGCAGTACTTC.

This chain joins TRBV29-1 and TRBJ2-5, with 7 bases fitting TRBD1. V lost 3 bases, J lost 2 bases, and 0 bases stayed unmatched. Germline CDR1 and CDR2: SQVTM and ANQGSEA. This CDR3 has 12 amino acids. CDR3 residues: CSVDRGQETQYF. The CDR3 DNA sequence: TGCAGCGTTGACAGGGGGCAAGAGACCCAGTACTTC. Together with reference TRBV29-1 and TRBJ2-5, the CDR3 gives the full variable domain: SAVISQKPSRDICQRGTSLTIQCQVDSQVTMMFWYRQQPGQSLTLIATANQGSEATYESGFVIDKFPISRPNLTFSTLTVSNMSPEDSSIYLCSVDRGQETQYFGPGTRLLVL.

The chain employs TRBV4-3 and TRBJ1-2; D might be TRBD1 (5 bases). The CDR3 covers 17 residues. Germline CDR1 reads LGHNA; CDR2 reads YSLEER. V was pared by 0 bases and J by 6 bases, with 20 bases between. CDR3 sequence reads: CASSQDLSGPTGNGYTF. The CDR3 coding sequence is TGCGCCAGCAGCCAAGATCTCTCGGGGCCCACTGGGAATGGCTACACCTTC.

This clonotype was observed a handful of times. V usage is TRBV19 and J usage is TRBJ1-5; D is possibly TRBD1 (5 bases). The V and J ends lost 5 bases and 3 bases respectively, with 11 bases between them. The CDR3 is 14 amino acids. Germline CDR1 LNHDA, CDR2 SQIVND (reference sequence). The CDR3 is CASSDTGYNQPQHF. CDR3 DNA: TGTGCCAGTAGTGATACAGGTTACAATCAGCCCCAGCATTTT.

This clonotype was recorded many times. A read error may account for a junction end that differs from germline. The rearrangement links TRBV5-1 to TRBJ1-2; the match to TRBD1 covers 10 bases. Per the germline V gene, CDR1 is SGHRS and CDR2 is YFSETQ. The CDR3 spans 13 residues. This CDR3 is CASSRDRGSGYTF. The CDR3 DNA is TGTGCCAGCAGCCGGGACAGGGGTAGTGGCTACACCTTC.

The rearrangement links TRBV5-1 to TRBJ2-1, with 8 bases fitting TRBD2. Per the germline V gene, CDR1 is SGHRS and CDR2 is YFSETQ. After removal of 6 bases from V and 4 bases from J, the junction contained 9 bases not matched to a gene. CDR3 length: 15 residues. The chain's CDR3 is CASKAGGASYNEQFF. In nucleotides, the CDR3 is TGCGCCAGCAAGGCCGGGGGGGCAAGTTACAATGAGCAGTTCTTC.

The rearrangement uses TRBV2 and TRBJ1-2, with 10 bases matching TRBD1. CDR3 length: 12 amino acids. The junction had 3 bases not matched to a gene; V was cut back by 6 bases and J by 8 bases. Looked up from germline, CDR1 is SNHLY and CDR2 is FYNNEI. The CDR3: CASSDRGRGYTF. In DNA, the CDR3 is TGTGCCAGCAGCGACAGGGGGCGAGGCTACACCTTC.

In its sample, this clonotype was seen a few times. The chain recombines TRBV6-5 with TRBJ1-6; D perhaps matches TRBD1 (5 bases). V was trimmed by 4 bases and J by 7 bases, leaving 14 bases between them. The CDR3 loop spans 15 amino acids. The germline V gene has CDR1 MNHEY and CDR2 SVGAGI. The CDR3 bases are TGTGCCAGCAGTTCGCGGGGGAAGATGAATTCACCCCTCCACTTT. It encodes CASSSRGKMNSPLHF.

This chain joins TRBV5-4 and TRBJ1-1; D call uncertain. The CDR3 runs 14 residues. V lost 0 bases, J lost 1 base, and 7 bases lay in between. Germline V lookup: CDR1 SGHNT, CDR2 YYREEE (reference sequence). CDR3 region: CASSLARANTEAFF. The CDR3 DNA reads TGTGCCAGCAGCTTGGCCAGAGCGAACACTGAAGCTTTCTTT.

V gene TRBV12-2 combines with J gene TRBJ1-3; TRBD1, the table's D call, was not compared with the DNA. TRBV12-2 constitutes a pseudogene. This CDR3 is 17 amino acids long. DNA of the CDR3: TGTGCAAGTCGCTTAGCGCATTTGACAGCCTCTGGAAACACCATATATTTT. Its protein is CASRLAHLTASGNTIYF.

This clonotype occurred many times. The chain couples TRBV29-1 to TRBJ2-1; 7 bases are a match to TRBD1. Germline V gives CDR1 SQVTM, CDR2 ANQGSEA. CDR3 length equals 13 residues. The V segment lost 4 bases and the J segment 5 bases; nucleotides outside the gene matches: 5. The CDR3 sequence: CSVGQGLDNEQFF. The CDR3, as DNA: TGCAGCGTTGGACAGGGATTAGACAATGAGCAGTTCTTC.

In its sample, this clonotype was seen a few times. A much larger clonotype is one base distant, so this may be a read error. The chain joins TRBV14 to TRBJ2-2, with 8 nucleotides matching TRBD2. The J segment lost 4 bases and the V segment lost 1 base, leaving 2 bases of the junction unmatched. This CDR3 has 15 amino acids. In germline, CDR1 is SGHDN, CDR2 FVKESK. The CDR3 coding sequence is TGTGCCAGCAGCCAAGTAGCGGGGAGCACCGGGGAGCTGTTTTTT. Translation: CASSQVAGSTGELFF.

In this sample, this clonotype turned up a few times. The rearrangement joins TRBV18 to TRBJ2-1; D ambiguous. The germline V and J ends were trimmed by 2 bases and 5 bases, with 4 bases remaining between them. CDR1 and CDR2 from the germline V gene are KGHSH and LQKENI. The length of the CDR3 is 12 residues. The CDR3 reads CASSPSNNEQFF. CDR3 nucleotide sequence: TGTGCCAGCTCACCAAGTAACAATGAGCAGTTCTTC.

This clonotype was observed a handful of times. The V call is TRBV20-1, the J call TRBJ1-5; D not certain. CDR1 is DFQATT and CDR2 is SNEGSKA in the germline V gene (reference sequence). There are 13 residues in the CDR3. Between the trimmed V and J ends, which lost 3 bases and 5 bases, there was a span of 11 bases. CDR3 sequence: CSARDAGHQPQHF. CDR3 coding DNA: TGCAGTGCTAGGGACGCCGGACATCAGCCCCAGCATTTT.

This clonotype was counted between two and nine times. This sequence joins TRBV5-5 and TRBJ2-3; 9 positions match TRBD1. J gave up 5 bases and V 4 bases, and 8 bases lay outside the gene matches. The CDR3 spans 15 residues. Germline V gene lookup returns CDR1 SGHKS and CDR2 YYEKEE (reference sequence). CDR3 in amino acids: CASSPGQGLGDTQYF. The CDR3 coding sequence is TGTGCCAGCAGCCCGGGACAGGGCCTCGGAGATACGCAGTATTTT.

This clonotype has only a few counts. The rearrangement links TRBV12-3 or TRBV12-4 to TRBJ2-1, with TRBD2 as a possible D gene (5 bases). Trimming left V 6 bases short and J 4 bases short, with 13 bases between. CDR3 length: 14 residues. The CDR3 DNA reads TGTGCCAGCAGCCGCCACCGCGGGTACAATGAGCAGTTCTTC. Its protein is CASSRHRGYNEQFF.

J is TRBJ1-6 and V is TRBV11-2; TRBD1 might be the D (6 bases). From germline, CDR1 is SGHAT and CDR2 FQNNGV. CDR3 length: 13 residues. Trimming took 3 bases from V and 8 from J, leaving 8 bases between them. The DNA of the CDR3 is TGTGCCAGCAGCTTCGCAGGGGATTCACCCCTCCACTTT. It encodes CASSFAGDSPLHF.

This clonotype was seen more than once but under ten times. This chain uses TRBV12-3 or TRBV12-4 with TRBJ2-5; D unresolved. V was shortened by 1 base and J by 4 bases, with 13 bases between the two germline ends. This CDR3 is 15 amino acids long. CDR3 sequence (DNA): TGTGCCAGCAGTTTAGACGGCTTTTTCCGAGAGACCCAGTACTTC. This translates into CASSLDGFFRETQYF.

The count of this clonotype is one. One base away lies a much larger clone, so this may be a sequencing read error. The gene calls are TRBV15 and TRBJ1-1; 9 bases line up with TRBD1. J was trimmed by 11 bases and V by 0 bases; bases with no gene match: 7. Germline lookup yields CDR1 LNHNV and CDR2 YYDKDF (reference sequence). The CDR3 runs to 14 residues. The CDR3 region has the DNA TGTGCCACCAGCAGAGATCACGTACAGGGGGCGGCTTTCTTT. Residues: CATSRDHVQGAAFF.

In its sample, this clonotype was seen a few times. CDR3 loop: CASSPRGGMSNEQFF. CDR3 sequence (DNA): TGTGCCAGCAGCCCCCGGGGGGGGATGAGCAATGAGCAGTTCTTC. J is TRBJ2-1 and V is TRBV12-3 or TRBV12-4; TRBD2 matches 8 bases. This CDR3 region has 15 residues. Unmatched junction bases numbered 10, after V lost 6 bases and J lost 6 bases.

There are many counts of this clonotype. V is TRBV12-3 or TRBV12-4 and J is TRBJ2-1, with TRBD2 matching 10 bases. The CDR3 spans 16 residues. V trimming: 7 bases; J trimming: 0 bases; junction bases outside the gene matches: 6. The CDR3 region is CASTLTSGYSYNEQFF. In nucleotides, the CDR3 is TGTGCCAGCACCCTGACTAGCGGGTACTCCTACAATGAGCAGTTCTTC.

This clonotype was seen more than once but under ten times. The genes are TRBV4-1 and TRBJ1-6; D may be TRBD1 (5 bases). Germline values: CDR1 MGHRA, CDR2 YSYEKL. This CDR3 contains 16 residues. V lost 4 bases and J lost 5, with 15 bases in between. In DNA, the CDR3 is TGCGCCAGCAGCCCCCTTATGGGACTAAATAATTCACCCCTCCACTTT. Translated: CASSPLMGLNNSPLHF.

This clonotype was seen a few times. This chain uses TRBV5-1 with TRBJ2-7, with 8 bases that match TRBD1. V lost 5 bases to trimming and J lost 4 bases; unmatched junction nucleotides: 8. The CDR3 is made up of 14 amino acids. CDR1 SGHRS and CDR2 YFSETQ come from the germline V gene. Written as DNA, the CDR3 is TGCGCCAGCAGTTCCGGGACAGGACAATACGAGCAGTACTTC. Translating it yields CASSSGTGQYEQYF.

CDR3 bases: TGTGCCAGCAGCCCCCGATATACTCAGCCCCAGCATTTT. Its protein product is CASSPRYTQPQHF. The V gene is TRBV5-5, the J gene TRBJ1-5; D not resolved. CDR1 is SGHKS and CDR2 is YYEKEE in the germline V gene (reference sequence). V dropped 4 bases and J dropped 6 bases, with 11 bases sitting between them. This CDR3 has 13 amino acids. The whole variable domain, filled in from reference TRBV5-5 and TRBJ1-5, reads DAGVTQSPTHLIKTRGQQVTLRCSPISGHKSVSWYQQVLGQGPQFIFQYYEKEERGRGNFPDRFSARQFPNYSSELNVNALLLGDSALYLCASSPRYTQPQHFGDGTRLSIL.

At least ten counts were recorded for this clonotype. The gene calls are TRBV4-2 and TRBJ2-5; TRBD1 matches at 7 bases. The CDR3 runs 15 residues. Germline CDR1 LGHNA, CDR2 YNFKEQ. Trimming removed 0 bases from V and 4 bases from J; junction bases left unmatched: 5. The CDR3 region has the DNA TGTGCCAGCAGCCAAGAGACAGGGACGGGAGAGACCCAGTACTTC. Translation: CASSQETGTGETQYF.